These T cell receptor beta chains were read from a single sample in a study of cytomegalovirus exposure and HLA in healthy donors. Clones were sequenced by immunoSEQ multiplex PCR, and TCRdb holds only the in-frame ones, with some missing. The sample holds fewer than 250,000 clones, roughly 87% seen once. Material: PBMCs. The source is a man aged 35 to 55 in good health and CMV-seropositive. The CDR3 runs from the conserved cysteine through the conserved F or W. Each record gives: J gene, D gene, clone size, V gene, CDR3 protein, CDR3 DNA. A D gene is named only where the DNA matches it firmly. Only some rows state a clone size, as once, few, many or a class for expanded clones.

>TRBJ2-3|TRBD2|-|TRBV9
CASSVNSGRGDTQYF
TGTGCCAGCAGCGTAAACAGCGGGAGGGGGGATACGCAGTATTTT
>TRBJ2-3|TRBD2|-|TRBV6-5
CASSYGREGGGTQYF
TGTGCCAGCAGTTACGGTCGGGAGGGAGGAGGTACGCAGTATTTT
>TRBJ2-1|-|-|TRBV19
CASSIQGIYNEQFF
TGTGCCAGTAGTATACAGGGAATCTACAATGAGCAGTTCTTC
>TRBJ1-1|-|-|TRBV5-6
CASSSPLGGRLADLEAFF
TGTGCCAGCAGCTCCCCATTGGGGGGACGCTTAGCAGATCTGGAAGCTTTCTTT
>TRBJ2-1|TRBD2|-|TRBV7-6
CASSLGPSGSYNEQFF
TGTGCCAGCAGCCTGGGCCCTAGCGGGTCCTACAATGAGCAGTTCTTC
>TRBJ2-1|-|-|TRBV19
CASRFGVNEQFF
TGTGCCAGTAGGTTCGGGGTCAATGAGCAGTTCTTC
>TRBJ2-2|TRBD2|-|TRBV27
CASSFSSGSTSGELFF
TGTGCCAGCAGTTTCAGTAGCGGGAGTACGTCCGGGGAGCTGTTTTTT
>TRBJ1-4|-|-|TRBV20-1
CSAFAEKLFF
TGCAGTGCTTTTGCGGAAAAACTGTTTTTT
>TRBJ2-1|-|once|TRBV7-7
CASSLREAGAEQFF
TGTGCCAGCAGCTTAAGGGAGGCGGGGGCTGAGCAGTTCTTC
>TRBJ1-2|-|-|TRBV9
CASSPGQGDYGYTF
TGTGCCAGCAGCCCCGGGCAAGGGGACTATGGCTACACCTTC
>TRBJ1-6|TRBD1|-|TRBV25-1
CASSGRGNSPLHF
TGTGCCAGCAGTGGCAGGGGGAATTCACCCCTCCACTTT
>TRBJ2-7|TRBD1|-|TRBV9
CASSVGQGANEQYF
TGTGCCAGCAGCGTAGGACAGGGGGCCAACGAGCAGTACTTC
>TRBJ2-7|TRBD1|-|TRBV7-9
CASSHTGAMSSYEQYF
TGTGCCAGCAGTCATACAGGGGCCATGAGCTCCTACGAGCAGTACTTC
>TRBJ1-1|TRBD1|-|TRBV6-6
CASSYLQGAENTEAFF
TGTGCCAGCAGTTATCTACAGGGGGCCGAGAACACTGAAGCTTTCTTT
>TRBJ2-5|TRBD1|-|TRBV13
CASSLEAGGEETQYF
TGTGCCAGCAGCTTAGAAGCAGGGGGCGAGGAGACCCAGTACTTC
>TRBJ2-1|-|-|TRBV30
CAWSGSTYNEQFF
TGTGCCTGGTCTGGGAGTACCTACAATGAGCAGTTCTTC
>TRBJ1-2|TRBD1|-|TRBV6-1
CASDGRGRIGDGYTF
TGTGCCAGCGATGGCAGGGGGAGGATTGGTGATGGCTACACCTTC
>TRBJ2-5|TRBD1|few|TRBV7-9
CASSLGQGSIETQYF
TGTGCCAGCAGCTTGGGACAGGGTAGTATAGAGACCCAGTACTTC
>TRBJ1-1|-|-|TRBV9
CASSVTVNTEAFF
TGTGCCAGCAGCGTGACAGTAAACACTGAAGCTTTCTTT
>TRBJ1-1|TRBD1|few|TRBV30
CAWSVPWDRKNTEAFF
TGTGCCTGGAGTGTACCCTGGGACAGGAAAAACACTGAAGCTTTCTTT
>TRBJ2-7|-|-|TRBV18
CASSPREAGYHEQYF
TGTGCCAGCTCACCCCGCGAGGCAGGGTACCACGAGCAGTACTTC
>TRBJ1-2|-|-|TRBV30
CAWSVEGYGYTF
TGTGCCTGGAGTGTAGAGGGCTATGGCTACACCTTC
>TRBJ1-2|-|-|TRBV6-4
CASRPNSGRGYGYTF
TGTGCCAGCAGACCCAACAGCGGGAGAGGCTATGGCTACACCTTC
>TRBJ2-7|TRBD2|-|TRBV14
CASSPSGSREQYF
TGTGCCAGCAGCCCGAGCGGGAGTAGGGAGCAGTACTTC
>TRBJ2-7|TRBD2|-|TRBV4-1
CASSQDPPGLAGIYEQYF
TGCGCCAGCAGCCAAGATCCCCCGGGACTAGCGGGGATCTACGAGCAGTACTTC
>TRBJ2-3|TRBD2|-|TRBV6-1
CASSVGGGPFDTQYF
TGTGCCAGCAGTGTTGGGGGAGGGCCGTTTGATACGCAGTATTTT
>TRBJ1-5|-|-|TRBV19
CASSIPYSNQPQHF
TGTGCCAGTAGTATCCCTTATAGCAATCAGCCCCAGCATTTT
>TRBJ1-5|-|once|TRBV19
CASTGSLNQPQHF
TGTGCCAGCACGGGGAGTCTCAATCAGCCCCAGCATTTT
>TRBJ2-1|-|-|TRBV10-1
CASSESGGRSSVGQFF
TGCGCCAGCAGTGAGTCGGGGGGGCGATCTTCGGTGGGGCAGTTCTTC
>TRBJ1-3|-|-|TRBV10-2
CASSESKGEGNTIYF
TGCGCCAGCAGTGAGTCTAAAGGGGAAGGAAACACCATATATTTT
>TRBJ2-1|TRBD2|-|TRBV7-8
CASSLSLAGTSYNEQFF
TGTGCCAGCAGCTTAAGCTTAGCGGGGACCTCCTACAATGAGCAGTTCTTC
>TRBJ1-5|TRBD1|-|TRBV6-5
CASSYSSRQGNQPQHF
TGTGCCAGCAGTTACTCGTCGAGACAGGGGAATCAGCCCCAGCATTTT
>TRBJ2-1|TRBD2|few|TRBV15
CATSVAGTSGLNEQFF
TGTGCCACCAGCGTCGCCGGGACTAGCGGGTTAAATGAGCAGTTCTTC
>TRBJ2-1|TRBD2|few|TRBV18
CASSPDGGLAAQYNEQFF
TGTGCCAGCTCACCAGACGGAGGACTAGCAGCCCAGTACAATGAGCAGTTCTTC
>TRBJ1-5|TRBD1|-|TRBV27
CASSLRTGGNQPQHF
TGTGCCAGCAGTTTAAGGACAGGGGGAAATCAGCCCCAGCATTTT
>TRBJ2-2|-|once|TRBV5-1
CASSLAWGPGELFF
TGCGCCAGCAGCTTGGCCTGGGGCCCCGGGGAGCTGTTTTTT
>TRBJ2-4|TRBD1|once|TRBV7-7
CASSPGTGDIQYF
TGTGCCAGCAGCCCCGGGACAGGGGACATTCAGTACTTC
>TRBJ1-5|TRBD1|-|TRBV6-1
CASSVGTGGAGSNQPQHF
TGTGCCAGCAGTGTTGGGACAGGGGGCGCGGGAAGCAATCAGCCCCAGCATTTT
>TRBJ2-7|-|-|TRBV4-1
CASSQSVLDEQYF
TGCGCCAGCAGCCAATCCGTGTTAGACGAGCAGTACTTC
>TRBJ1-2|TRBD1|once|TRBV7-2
CASSSRQGPNYGYTF
TGTGCCAGCAGCTCAAGACAGGGGCCCAACTATGGCTACACCTTC
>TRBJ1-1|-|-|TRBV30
CAWRSLNTEAFF
TGTGCCTGGAGAAGCCTGAACACTGAAGCTTTCTTT
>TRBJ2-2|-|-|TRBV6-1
CASSQGFYTGELFF
TGTGCCAGCAGTCAGGGTTTTTACACCGGGGAGCTGTTTTTT
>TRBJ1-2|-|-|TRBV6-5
CASRDTLNYGYTF
TGTGCCAGCCGGGACACCTTAAACTATGGCTACACCTTC
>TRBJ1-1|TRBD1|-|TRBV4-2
CASSQERQGHTEAFF
TGTGCCAGCAGCCAGGAGAGACAGGGGCACACTGAAGCTTTCTTT
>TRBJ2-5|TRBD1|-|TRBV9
CASSGVQGPGTQYF
TGTGCCAGCAGCGGCGTACAGGGGCCAGGGACCCAGTACTTC
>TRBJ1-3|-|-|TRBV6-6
CASSYAPQVSGNTIYF
TGTGCCAGCAGTTACGCCCCCCAGGTCTCTGGAAACACCATATATTTT
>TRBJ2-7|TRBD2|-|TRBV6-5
CASSQLAGAPYEQYF
TGTGCCAGCAGTCAACTAGCGGGAGCTCCCTACGAGCAGTACTTC
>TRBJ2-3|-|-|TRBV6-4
CASREGSGADTQYF
TGTGCCAGCAGGGAGGGGAGTGGTGCAGATACGCAGTATTTT
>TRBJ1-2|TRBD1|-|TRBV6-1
CASRRTGPDGYTF
TGTGCCAGCAGAAGGACAGGGCCTGATGGCTACACCTTC
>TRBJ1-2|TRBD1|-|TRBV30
CAWSVKGVRQGINHGYTF
TGTGCCTGGAGTGTAAAAGGGGTGCGACAGGGCATCAACCATGGCTACACCTTC
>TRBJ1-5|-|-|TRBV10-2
CASRTLLQGKQPQHF
TGCGCCAGCAGAACACTGCTACAGGGAAAGCAGCCCCAGCATTTT
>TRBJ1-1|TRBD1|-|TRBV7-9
CASSLIPDRETLF
TGTGCCAGCAGCTTAATCCCGGACAGGGAGACTCTCTTT
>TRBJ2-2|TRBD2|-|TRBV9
CASSVGLAGELFF
TGTGCCAGCAGCGTCGGACTAGCCGGGGAGCTGTTTTTT
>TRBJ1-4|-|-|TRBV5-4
CASSSDRSRKLFF
TGTGCCAGCAGCTCCGACAGGTCTAGGAAACTGTTTTTT